This T cell receptor (beta chain) was sequenced for a study of regulatory T cells in long-lasting Graves disease. Arm-PCR with iRepertoire HTBI primers amplified the CDR3 regions for these TCR beta libraries. TCRdb reprocessed the multiplex PCR reads with MiXCR, giving one entry per CDR3 protein. The sample includes 350,000 to 500,000 distinct CDR3 sequences, around a fifth of them seen just once. The V gene's germline CDR1 is LNHNV and CDR2 YYDKDF (reference sequence). Trimming removed 4 bases from V and 4 bases from J, with 7 bases in between. The CDR3 covers 12 residues. This clonotype was recorded at least ten times. What it recognizes is unknown. This sample's time point: persistent/refractory GD, antithyroid drugs over 5 years with positive TRAb. Scientists built the TCR library using RNA that was extracted from PBMCs. Roughly 9 milliliters of peripheral blood were drawn into EDTA tubes. Study-wide results and caveats: Among samples with persistent disease, TRBV28, TRBJ1-2 and TRBJ2-5 were favored.

This chain uses TRBV15 with TRBJ1-2, with D possibly TRBD1 on 6 matching bases. Here the sequenced sample was peripheral blood mononuclear cells (PBMCs), taken when the disease was refractory, from a patient treated with antithyroid drugs. This TCR came from a female donor with Graves disease. CDR3 sequence: CATSTRGYGYTF. In nucleotides, the CDR3 is TGTGCCACCAGCACCAGGGGCTATGGCTACACCTTC. Full variable domain (remainder filled in from reference TRBV15 and TRBJ1-2): DAMVIQNPRYQVTQFGKPVTLSCSQTLNHNVMYWYQQKSSQAPKLLFHYYDKDFNNEADTPDNFQSRRPNTSFCFLDIRSPGLGDTAMYLCATSTRGYGYTFGSGTRLTVV.